This T cell receptor (beta chain) was captured in a study of shared clonotypes between healthy human individuals (dated by TCRdb to 2020 to 2022). With regard to the full study: Three men and a couple of women, aged 18 to 49 years, made up the cohort. For each donor, CD4 naive and CD4 memory were each run on three plates, CD8 naive on two plates, and CD8 memory on one plate. To estimate repertoire size and how much clonotypes are shared between individuals, the study performed deep sequencing of blood TCR repertoires from roughly five healthy adults. Different laboratories and diverse techniques were used to prepare libraries and sequence TCR repertoires, to increase sequencing depth and limit assay-specific biases. Between about 0.9 and 8.9 billion PBMCs per donor were obtained by leukapheresis.

General findings and caveats noted by the study authors: Only blood was sampled, and tissue TCR repertoires likely differ from those in blood. Larger estimated clonotype richness was generally found for naive subsets than for memory subsets. Approximately 4.8% of naive CD4, 3.5% of naive CD8, roughly 2.4% of memory CD4, and more than 0.35% of memory CD8 clonotypes were shared across several donors. Compared with non-shared clonotypes, the clonotypes found in all four sorted-subset donors had higher generation probabilities. Incomplete sequencing was indicated by rarefaction of sorted-subset datasets, despite the large sequencing depth. Pairwise subsampling indicated that sequencing depth was expected to affect the degree of clonotype sharing among donors. The small number of donors limited the genetic and exposure-history diversity represented.

Deletion took 1 base off V and 4 bases off J, with a span of 16 bases between the germline ends. The cysteine opens and the phenylalanine closes a CDR3 of 16 amino acids. Only the CDR3 portion is preserved as DNA: 48 bases, with reading frame beginning at the first base. CDR1 and CDR2, per the germline V gene (reference sequence), are LNHDA and SQIVND. The donors were healthy, HIV-negative adults with no recently reported acute infections or vaccinations. All donors were Caucasian adults living in Nashville, Tennessee, USA. CD4+ T cells were enriched through magnetic negative selection, after which naive cells were positively selected on CD45RA and the remaining negative fraction served as the memory subset. After blood collection by leukapheresis, PBMCs were isolated using Ficoll-Histopaque density gradient centrifugation and then cryopreserved in the vapor phase of liquid nitrogen. Analytical flow cytometry was used to check the purity and quantity of each magnetically sorted T cell population. Each sorted fraction had its genomic DNA isolated and then quantified by UV absorbance on a Nanodrop 2000c.

Worth noting for this clone: Its antigen has not been determined. There are no base qualities to consult, and no much larger clone falls within one base.

TCR CDR3 regions were amplified from genomic DNA by multiplex PCR using the deep immunoSEQ assay. Genomic DNA extracted from each cell subset was distributed evenly over all wells of several immunoSEQ 96-well plates, and each plate served as one replicate. For sorted subsets, approximately 200 ng of genomic DNA, equivalent to 30,000 or so T cell genomes, went into each replicate PCR. Purified libraries were measured with a Qubit 3.0 fluorometer, size-checked on a Bioanalyzer 2100, and measured again with the KAPA Library Quantification kit. A separate single-read 150-cycle Illumina NextSeq 550 flow cell was used to sequence each immunoSEQ 96-well plate. The authors' analysis ran thus. The immunoSEQ output contained only junctional sequences without quality scores, so filtering could not match that applied to full-length reads. Sequences were annotated with PyIR, a Python wrapper for IgBLAST v1.9, and V/J genes and CDR3 were assigned using IMGT germline references. Any read was removed if the V/J assignment was weak (E-value above 1e-6), the CDR3 was missing, or the read contained stop codons, out-of-frame junctions, or ambiguous translated residues. V3J clonotypes were defined as sequences sharing the same inferred V gene, J gene, and CDR3 amino acid sequence. Percentage overlap between repertoires was calculated by dividing the number of shared unique clonotypes by the size of the smaller repertoire. Richness of each repertoire was evaluated using RTK rarefaction, the Chao1 estimator, and Recon v2.1 estimates of unobserved clonotypes. OLGA was used to compute generation probabilities for all TCRbeta clonotypes that the gDNA method yielded from a handful of donors. Entries here come from immuneACCESS through TCRdb and include only in-frame sequences with V and J called. Some clones fail to appear in such tables; in the studies checked, an unresolved V gene covers under half of the shortfall, and the cause of the remainder is unknown. The DNA was the basis for D and trimming; V, J and clone size are from that table. This sample is represented by roughly 640,000 clones; around 67% of them were singletons. The biggest ten clones account for about 1.7% of the sample.

Material: memory CD4+ T cells sorted from blood. The sample's cell subset or site label, in plain terms: CD45RA-negative fraction. The chain was built from TRBV19 and TRBJ1-2, with the D segment identity uncertain. This TCR was sampled from a woman in her twenties or thirties in good health. The nucleotides read TGTGCCAGTAGTATAGCCCCAGGTGCAGGTGGCTATGGCTACACCTTC. Its translation is CASSIAPGAGGYGYTF.